This T cell receptor beta chain was found in a study of CD8+ T cells in alopecia areata. CDR1 is SGHAT and CDR2 is FQNNGV in the germline V gene. The CDR3 is 17 amino acids. V lost 4 bases and J 2 bases, leaving 20 bases between the germline ends. In regard to this clone: The antigen is not known.

It was cDNA, reverse transcribed from extracted RNA, that served as the sequencing template. Repertoires were generated with immunoSEQ multiplex PCR, while TCRdb's copy carries only in-frame clones and drops some. Among roughly 120,000 clones listed, approximately 53% were seen once. Treatment denoted: oral pan-JAK inhibitor, 5-10 mg twice daily. Study conclusions and caveats: Many expanded lesional clones persisted in scalp and blood during tofacitinib.

The chain carries TRBV11-2 and TRBJ2-5; maybe TRBD1 (6 bases). The material sequenced was CD4+ T cells sorted from blood, taken at week 4, from a patient treated with tofacitinib. The clonotype comes from a human donor with alopecia areata. The CDR3 region is CASSSGQRAVEQETQYF. The CDR3 DNA sequence: TGTGCCAGCAGCTCCGGACAGCGAGCTGTGGAACAAGAGACCCAGTACTTC.